This entry features one T cell receptor (beta chain) sequence. The target antigen is unknown. This sample is drawn from a study of response to subunit inactivated influenza vaccine. Study outcomes and limitations: Only a handful of new T cells, the authors suggested, are recruited with each seasonal influenza vaccination.

TCRdb reprocessed the RT-PCR reads via MiXCR and lists one record per CDR3 protein. The sample contains hundreds of thousands of distinct CDR3 sequences, 6.5% to 8% of which appear only once. There are 14 residues in the CDR3. The germline V gene encodes CDR1 SGHNT and CDR2 YYREEE (reference sequence). After removal of 4 bases from V and 8 bases from J, the junction contained 7 bases not matched to a gene. The input for sequencing was PBMCs from blood, taken around 25 months after vaccination. The sequence was collected from a man between 50 and 75 years old who received an inactivated influenza vaccine. The chain uses TRBV5-4 and TRBJ2-1; 9 positions agree with TRBD1. The CDR3 DNA sequence: TGTGCCAGCAGCGCCGGGACAGGGCGGGATGAGCAGTTCTTC. Encoded protein: CASSAGTGRDEQFF.